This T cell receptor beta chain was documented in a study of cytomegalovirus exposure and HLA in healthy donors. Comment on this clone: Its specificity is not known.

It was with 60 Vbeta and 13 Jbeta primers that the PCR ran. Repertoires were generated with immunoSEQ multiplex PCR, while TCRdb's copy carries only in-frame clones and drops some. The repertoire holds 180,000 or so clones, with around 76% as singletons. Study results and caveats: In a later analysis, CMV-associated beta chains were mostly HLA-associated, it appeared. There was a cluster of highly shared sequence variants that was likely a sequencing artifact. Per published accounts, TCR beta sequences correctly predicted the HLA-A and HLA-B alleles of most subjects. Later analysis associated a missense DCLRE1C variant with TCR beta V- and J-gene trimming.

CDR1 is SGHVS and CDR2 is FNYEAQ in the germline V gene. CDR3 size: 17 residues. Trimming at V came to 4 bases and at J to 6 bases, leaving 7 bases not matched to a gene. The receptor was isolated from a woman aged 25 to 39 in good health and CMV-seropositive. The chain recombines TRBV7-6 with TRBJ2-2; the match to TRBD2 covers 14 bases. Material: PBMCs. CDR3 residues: CASSSTSGRDMAGELFF. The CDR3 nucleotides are TGTGCCAGCAGCTCGACTAGCGGGAGGGATATGGCCGGGGAGCTGTTTTTT.